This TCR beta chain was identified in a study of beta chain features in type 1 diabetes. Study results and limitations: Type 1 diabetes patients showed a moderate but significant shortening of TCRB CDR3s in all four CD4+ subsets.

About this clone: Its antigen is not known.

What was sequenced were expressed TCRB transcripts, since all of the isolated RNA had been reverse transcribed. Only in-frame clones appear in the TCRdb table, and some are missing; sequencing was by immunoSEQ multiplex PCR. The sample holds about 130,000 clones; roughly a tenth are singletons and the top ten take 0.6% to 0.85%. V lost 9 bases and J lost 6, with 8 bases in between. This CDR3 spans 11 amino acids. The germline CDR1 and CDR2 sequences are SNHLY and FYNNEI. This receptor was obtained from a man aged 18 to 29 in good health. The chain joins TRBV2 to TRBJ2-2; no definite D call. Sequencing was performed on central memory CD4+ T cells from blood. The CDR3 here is CARSVAGELFF. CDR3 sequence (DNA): TGTGCCAGATCGGTGGCCGGGGAGCTGTTTTTT.